The 28 T cell receptor beta chains in this list originate from one sample, sequenced in a study of cytomegalovirus exposure and HLA in healthy donors. Amplification used 60 Vbeta primers and 13 Jbeta primers. Libraries were prepared by immunoSEQ multiplex PCR; TCRdb keeps only in-frame clonotypes and omits some of them. The sample shows roughly 120,000 clones, about 80% of them seen only once. Sequenced sample: PBMCs. Source of these receptors: a woman younger than 30 in good health and CMV-seronegative.

The V and J genes are TRBV7-3 and TRBJ2-1, with 13 bases identical to TRBD2. Trimming cost V 5 bases and J 10 bases; bases outside gene matches: 8. Germline values: CDR1 SGHTA, CDR2 FQGTGA. CDR3 length equals 15 residues. CDR3 sequence: CASSPRLAGGREQFF. DNA for the CDR3: TGTGCCAGCAGCCCTAGACTAGCGGGGGGCCGGGAGCAGTTCTTC.

This clone occurred a few times. The chain combines TRBV4-2 with TRBJ2-2; 7 positions agree with TRBD1. The germline V gene encodes CDR1 LGHNA and CDR2 YNFKEQ. Losses at the gene ends were 3 bases for V and 4 bases for J; bases not matched to a gene: 5. The CDR3 sequence is 15 residues long. CDR3 DNA: TGTGCCAGCAGCCACCAGACAGGGACCACCGGGGAGCTGTTTTTT. This codes for CASSHQTGTTGELFF.

The chain is built from TRBV30 and TRBJ2-3; 13 bases agree with TRBD2. CDR3 length: 16 residues. The junction had 8 bases not matched to a gene; V was cut back by 0 bases and J by 8 bases. Germline V gives CDR1 GTSNPN, CDR2 SVGIG (reference sequence). Written as DNA, the CDR3 is TGTGCCTGGAGTGTCGGGACTAGCGGGGCGCAGGCTACGCAGTATTTT. This translates into CAWSVGTSGAQATQYF. Full variable domain (missing parts from reference TRBV30 and TRBJ2-3): SQTIHQWPATLVQPVGSPLSLECTVEGTSNPNLYWYRQAAGRGLQLLFYSVGIGQISSEVPQNLSASRPQDRQFILSSKKLLLSDSGFYLCAWSVGTSGAQATQYFGPGTRLTVL.

The chain couples TRBV27 to TRBJ2-7; D possibly corresponds to TRBD1 (5 bases). Germline lookup yields CDR1 MNHEY and CDR2 SMNVEV (reference sequence). V was clipped by 4 bases and J by 3 bases, with 10 bases between them. The length of the CDR3 is 13 residues. Written as DNA, the CDR3 is TGTGCCAGCAGTTCCCCCCAGGGCTACGAGCAGTACTTC. It is translated as CASSSPQGYEQYF.

This rearrangement joins TRBV18 to TRBJ2-7; 7 bases match TRBD1. V shed 3 bases, J shed 2 bases, and the junction held 7 bases outside the gene matches. Germline V gives CDR1 KGHSH, CDR2 LQKENI. The CDR3 has 15 amino acids. CDR3: CASSPGTALTYEQYF. The CDR3 region has the DNA TGTGCCAGCTCACCTGGGACAGCCTTAACCTACGAGCAGTACTTC.

The chain couples TRBV19 to TRBJ1-4; 7 bases fit TRBD1. CDR1 and CDR2 from the germline V gene are LNHDA and SQIVND (reference sequence). With 3 bases clipped from V and 5 bases from J, the junction kept 12 bases outside the gene matches. CDR3 length equals 17 residues. The CDR3 nucleotides read TGTGCCAGTAGTATTAAAGGGGGCCGTACGCGAAATGAAAAACTGTTTTTT. Its translation is CASSIKGGRTRNEKLFF.

The chain's CDR3 is CASSPRQDLTEAFF. CDR3 DNA: TGTGCCAGCAGTCCCCGACAGGACCTCACTGAAGCTTTCTTT. The gene calls are TRBV27 and TRBJ1-1, with D possibly matching TRBD1 (6 bases). V was trimmed by 5 bases and J by 4 bases, leaving 14 bases between them. CDR1 MNHEY and CDR2 SMNVEV come from the germline V gene (reference sequence). The CDR3 totals 14 residues.

This clone occurred a few times. Mismatch with germline at one junction end may stem from a read error. This rearrangement joins TRBV7-6 to TRBJ1-1, with no clear D. In germline, CDR1 is SGHVS, CDR2 FNYEAQ. The CDR3 sequence is 13 residues long. Written as DNA, the CDR3 is TGTGCCAGCAGTCAAGAGGGCGGATCGGAACAGCGATTT. It codes for CASSQEGGSEQRF. Full variable domain (rest looked up from reference TRBV7-6 and TRBJ1-1): GAGVSQSPRYKVTKRGQDVALRCDPISGHVSLYWYRQALGQGPEFLTYFNYEAQQDKSGLPNDRFSAERPEGSISTLTIQRTEQRDSAMYRCASSQEGGSEQRFGQGTRLTVV.

The chain links TRBV7-3 to TRBJ2-5; possible D gene TRBD1, 5 bases. Near its end, the DNA agrees better with TRBJ2-7, so the J call may be wrong. CDR1 is SGHTA, CDR2 FQGTGA, per germline. The CDR3 runs 14 residues. The chain's CDR3 is CASSLKAGPYEQYF. The CDR3 DNA is TGTGCCAGCAGCTTAAAGGCAGGGCCCTACGAGCAGTACTTC.

V gene TRBV7-2 combines with J gene TRBJ1-6; D is perhaps TRBD1 (5 bases). V was cut by 4 bases and J by 10 bases, with 20 bases left in between. The CDR3 runs to 16 residues. Germline-derived CDR1 and CDR2 are SGHTA and FQGNSA. The CDR3 sequence is CASSSSGALEGSPLHF. The CDR3 DNA sequence: TGTGCCAGCAGCTCCTCCGGGGCCCTGGAGGGGTCACCCCTCCACTTT.

The V call is TRBV4-3, the J call TRBJ1-2; no firm D call. V was pared by 0 bases and J by 8 bases, with 16 bases between. CDR3 length equals 15 residues. Germline V gene sequence: CDR1 LGHNA, CDR2 YSLEER. CDR3 DNA: TGCGCCAGCAGCCAAGATAGCCGAGGGATCCAGGGCTACACCTTC. Translated, it gives CASSQDSRGIQGYTF.

The genes are TRBV6-1 and TRBJ2-7; D is unclear. The germline V gene has CDR1 MNHNS and CDR2 SASEGT. Trimming shortened V by 5 bases and J by 2 bases, and 10 bases separated the two germline ends. CDR3 length: 13 amino acids. The CDR3 loop reads CASSLRNTYEQYF. CDR3 nucleotides: TGTGCCAGCAGTCTGAGAAATACCTACGAGCAGTACTTC.

J is TRBJ1-2 and V is TRBV28; D is ambiguous. The V gene's germline CDR1 is MDHEN and CDR2 SYDVKM. The length of the CDR3 is 12 residues. Trimming stripped 1 base from V and 9 bases from J, with 9 bases between. The DNA for the CDR3 is TGTGCCAGCAGTTTATTGCGAGAGAGCTACACCTTC. Residues: CASSLLRESYTF.

The V and J genes are TRBV11-2 and TRBJ2-5; the D is unclear. The germline V gene encodes CDR1 SGHAT and CDR2 FQNNGV. The V end was cut by 2 bases, the J end by 2 bases, with 6 bases between. The CDR3 is 13 amino acids. CDR3: CASSLLLQETQYF. DNA of the CDR3: TGTGCCAGCAGCTTATTGCTACAAGAGACCCAGTACTTC. The complete variable domain, with remaining parts taken from reference TRBV11-2 and TRBJ2-5, reads EAGVAQSPRYKIIEKRQSVAFWCNPISGHATLYWYQQILGQGPKLLIQFQNNGVVDDSQLPKDRFSAERLKGVDSTLKIQPAKLEDSAVYLCASSLLLQETQYFGPGTRLLVL.

Points on this clone: The junction differs from germline at one of its ends, possibly a read error. The rearrangement joins TRBV7-7 to TRBJ1-1; maybe TRBD1 (5 bases). Germline CDR1 reads SSHAT; CDR2 reads FNYEAQ (reference sequence). This CDR3 spans 15 amino acids. The CDR3 here is CASTPLGGMNTEAFF. The DNA for the CDR3 is TGTGCTAGCACCCCCCTCGGGGGGATGAACACTGAAGCTTTCTTT.

The chain recombines TRBV4-3 with TRBJ1-1; D might be TRBD1 (5 bases). V lost 4 bases and J 1 base, leaving 16 bases between the germline ends. Germline V gives CDR1 LGHNA, CDR2 YSLEER. The length of the CDR3 is 16 residues. CDR3 DNA sequence: TGCGCCAGCAGCCGGCTGTGGACACCCGCGAACACTGAAGCTTTCTTT. Encoded protein: CASSRLWTPANTEAFF.

The chain has TRBV9 and TRBJ2-5, with D perhaps matching TRBD1 (6 bases). Trimming removed 4 bases from V and 3 bases from J, with 19 bases in between. The CDR3 has 16 residues. The germline V gene encodes CDR1 SGDLS and CDR2 YYNGEE. The CDR3 sequence is CASSTPPLGAKETQYF. The CDR3 coding sequence is TGTGCCAGCAGCACACCCCCATTGGGGGCTAAAGAGACCCAGTACTTC. Using reference TRBV9 and TRBJ2-5 for the parts outside the CDR3, the full variable domain is DSGVTQTPKHLITATGQRVTLRCSPRSGDLSVYWYQQSLDQGLQFLIQYYNGEERAKGNILERFSAQQFPDLHSELNLSSLELGDSALYFCASSTPPLGAKETQYFGPGTRLLVL.

J is TRBJ1-1 and V is TRBV30; no reliable D call. The CDR3 consists of 12 residues. Germline V lookup: CDR1 GTSNPN, CDR2 SVGIG (reference sequence). Trimming took 0 bases from V and 7 from J, leaving 9 bases between them. The CDR3 spells CAWSVTRLEAFF. The CDR3 DNA is TGTGCCTGGAGTGTAACCAGGCTTGAAGCTTTCTTT. The whole variable domain, filled in from reference TRBV30 and TRBJ1-1, reads SQTIHQWPATLVQPVGSPLSLECTVEGTSNPNLYWYRQAAGRGLQLLFYSVGIGQISSEVPQNLSASRPQDRQFILSSKKLLLSDSGFYLCAWSVTRLEAFFGQGTRLTVV.

This clone occurred once. The rearrangement joins TRBV29-1 to TRBJ2-7, with a weak D call TRBD1 (5 bases). V lost 3 bases and J 4 bases, leaving 13 bases between the germline ends. This CDR3 has 13 residues. The germline V gene has CDR1 SQVTM and CDR2 ANQGSEA. The CDR3, as DNA: TGCAGCGTTGAGGGCGGCAGGGAATACGAGCAGTACTTC. Translated: CSVEGGREYEQYF.

The chain uses TRBV27 and TRBJ1-2; D is uncertain. Germline assignment: CDR1 MNHEY and CDR2 SMNVEV (reference sequence). The V end was cut by 2 bases, the J end by 4 bases, with 8 bases between. This CDR3 region has 13 residues. The CDR3: CASSLGRGYGYTF. CDR3 coding DNA: TGTGCCAGCAGTTTAGGTAGAGGCTATGGCTACACCTTC.

The chain combines TRBV6-1 with TRBJ2-7; 7 positions agree with TRBD1. Per the germline V gene, CDR1 is MNHNS and CDR2 is SASEGT. V was clipped by 0 bases and J by 0 bases; unmatched bases: 2. CDR3 length: 15 amino acids. The DNA for the CDR3 is TGTGCCAGCAGTGAAGCCCCAGGGGGCTCCTACGAGCAGTACTTC. Protein product: CASSEAPGGSYEQYF.

V and J are TRBV4-2 and TRBJ1-1, with a weak D call TRBD1 (5 bases). The germline V and J ends were trimmed by 1 base and 1 base, with 7 bases remaining between them. The CDR3 loop spans 14 amino acids. CDR1 is LGHNA and CDR2 is YNFKEQ in the germline V gene. The CDR3: CASSQVGANTEAFF. CDR3 bases: TGTGCCAGCAGCCAAGTAGGGGCGAACACTGAAGCTTTCTTT.

This chain joins TRBV7-2 and TRBJ2-2; 9 bases are a match to TRBD1. The V gene end was trimmed by 3 bases and the J gene end by 4 bases; junction bases not matched to a gene: 6. This CDR3 contains 16 residues. CDR1 SGHTA and CDR2 FQGNSA come from the germline V gene. The CDR3 bases are TGTGCCAGCAGCTTTACAGGGGGCGCGGGCACCGGGGAGCTGTTTTTT. It codes for CASSFTGGAGTGELFF.

The V and J genes are TRBV5-4 and TRBJ1-4; TRBD1 might be the D (5 bases). V lost 7 bases to trimming and J lost 3 bases, with 10 bases between them. Germline CDR1 and CDR2: SGHNT and YYREEE (reference sequence). The CDR3 spans 13 residues. The CDR3, as DNA: TGTGCCAGCTCCCGACAGCCTAATGAAAAACTGTTTTTT. Its protein is CASSRQPNEKLFF.

This clone came up once. The chain combines TRBV9 with TRBJ1-1; 9 positions agree with TRBD1. This CDR3 region has 13 residues. Germline V gene data show CDR1 as SGDLS and CDR2 as YYNGEE. The ends lost 4 bases at V and 5 bases at J; junction bases unmatched: 3. Here the CDR3 DNA reads TGTGCCAGCAGCCTTGGACAGGGGACTGAAGCTTTCTTT. Translating it yields CASSLGQGTEAFF.

This chain connects TRBV27 to TRBJ2-1, with unresolved D. Trimming pared 6 bases from V and 0 bases from J, leaving 12 bases between. The CDR3 contains 15 residues. Germline V CDR1 and CDR2: MNHEY, SMNVEV (reference sequence). The CDR3 is CASSQETPSYNEQFF. Written as DNA, the CDR3 is TGTGCCAGCAGCCAGGAAACGCCCTCCTACAATGAGCAGTTCTTC.

The chain combines TRBV7-2 with TRBJ1-4, with TRBD1 as a possible D gene (6 bases). CDR3 size: 14 residues. Trimming stripped 10 bases from V and 3 bases from J, with 15 bases between. In germline, CDR1 is SGHTA, CDR2 FQGNSA. CDR3 sequence reads: CAIRTALANEKLFF. The CDR3 DNA reads TGTGCCATTCGGACAGCCCTAGCTAATGAAAAACTGTTTTTT.

In nucleotides, the CDR3 is TGTGCCAGTAGTCCGGCAGGCATCGCTAACTATGGCTACACCTTC. This gives the protein CASSPAGIANYGYTF. The chain has TRBV19 and TRBJ1-2; no clear D gene. CDR3 size: 15 residues. V shed 5 bases and J shed 0 bases, with 13 bases lying between them. The germline V gene has CDR1 LNHDA and CDR2 SQIVND (reference sequence).